A single sample is the source of the 23 T cell receptor beta chains below, sequenced in a study of CD8+CD57+ T cells in acquired aplastic anemia listed by TCRdb under 2018. The sequencer listed for this sample is Illumina HiSeq 2000. Genomic DNA was used as template for profiling of TCR beta VDJ combinations and CDR3 sequences. In TCRdb, the public reads were trimmed at Q25 with fastp and aligned with MiXCR, with productive beta chains retained. Every entry covers one CDR3 protein and lists the most common genes and DNA from its rows. The sample includes hundreds of thousands of distinct CDR3 sequences, with 60% to 80% observed a single time. 3.5% to 4.5% of the sample rests with the top ten. Sequenced material: sorted CD4+, CD8+, or CD8+CD57+ T cells (not recorded which) from PBMCs. These receptors were obtained from a human donor in good health, serving as a control.

V gene TRBV9 combines with J gene TRBJ2-3; possibly TRBD2 for D (7 bases). There are 15 residues in the CDR3. Trimming shortened V by 4 bases and J by 2 bases, and 14 bases separated the two germline ends. Per the germline V gene, CDR1 is SGDLS and CDR2 is YYNGEE. The CDR3 reads CASSSEGGLTDTQYF. CDR3 in DNA: TGTGCCAGCAGCTCCGAGGGGGGGCTCACAGATACGCAGTATTTT.

Concerning this clonotype: An end of the junction does not agree with germline; a read error may underlie this. The V gene is TRBV7-2, the J gene TRBJ2-1; 8 nucleotides agree with TRBD2. The length of the CDR3 is 14 residues. The germline CDR1 and CDR2 sequences are SGHTA and FQGNSA. The CDR3: CASSGGGGLAGQYF. CDR3 nucleotide sequence: TGTGCCAGCAGCGGGGGGGGGGGGCTAGCGGGCCAGTATTTC.

This clonotype was found once. This chain links TRBV20-1 with TRBJ1-2; no firm D call. Germline assignment: CDR1 DFQATT and CDR2 SNEGSKA (reference sequence). V was cut by 7 bases and J by 4 bases, with 10 bases left in between. CDR3 size: 11 residues. This CDR3 is CSEGPFYGYTF. CDR3 nucleotides: TGCAGTGAAGGGCCCTTCTATGGCTACACCTTC.

This chain uses TRBV20-1 with TRBJ2-7; TRBD2 matches at 10 bases. There are 13 residues in the CDR3. The V gene's germline CDR1 is DFQATT and CDR2 SNEGSKA (reference sequence). CDR3 residues: CSASGGNSYEQYV. CDR3 DNA sequence: TGCAGCGCTAGCGGGGGTAACTCCTACGAGCAGTACGTC.

The chain links TRBV7-8 to TRBJ1-1, with D hard to call. Germline V CDR1 and CDR2: SGHVS, FQNEAQ. The CDR3 totals 15 residues. The V gene lost 6 bases and the J gene lost 0 bases, with 14 bases spanning the gap. CDR3: CASSRRSEVNTEAFF. The CDR3 DNA is TGTGCCAGCAGTAGGAGGAGTGAGGTGAACACTGAAGCTTTCTTT.

This chain uses TRBV5-1 with TRBJ2-6; no clear D. The CDR3 is 15 residues long. V was trimmed by 2 bases and J by 9 bases, leaving 15 bases between them. Germline lookup yields CDR1 SGHRS and CDR2 YFSETQ. The CDR3 DNA is TGCGCCAGCAGCTTTCTCAGTACCAGTGACAACGTCCTGACTTTC. It specifies CASSFLSTSDNVLTF.

As regards this clonotype: A clone one base away is much larger, so this may be a read error. V and J are TRBV9 and TRBJ1-3; D might be TRBD1 (5 bases). The ends were cut back, 5 bases at V and 6 bases at J, with 21 bases in the middle. Germline-derived CDR1 and CDR2 are SGDLS and YYNGEE. The CDR3 spans 16 residues. The CDR3, as DNA: TGTGCCAGCAGTTTAGTCGGGGCAGGGAAAGAAAACACCATATATTTT. Amino acids: CASSLVGAGKENTIYF. The variable domain in full, completed from reference TRBV9 and TRBJ1-3, reads DSGVTQTPKHLITATGQRVTLRCSPRSGDLSVYWYQQSLDQGLQFLIQYYNGEERAKGNILERFSAQQFPDLHSELNLSSLELGDSALYFCASSLVGAGKENTIYFGEGSWLTVV.

This clonotype was picked up a small number of times. A much larger clone differs by one base, so this may be a read error. J is TRBJ1-1 and V is TRBV6-5; D is unresolved. CDR3 size: 14 residues. V was shortened by 2 bases and J by 3 bases, with 10 bases between the two germline ends. Germline V CDR1 and CDR2: MNHEY, SVGAGI. CDR3 region: CASSYGQADTEAFF. As DNA, the CDR3 is TGTGCCAGCAGTTACGGGCAGGCGGACACTGAAGCTTTCTTT.

The gene calls are TRBV10-2 and TRBJ2-7, with D perhaps TRBD1 (6 bases). Looked up from germline, CDR1 is WSHSY and CDR2 is SAAADI. The CDR3 is made up of 13 amino acids. This CDR3 is CASRRGQGNEQYV. In nucleotides, the CDR3 is TGTGCCAGCAGACGGGGTCAGGGGAACGAGCAGTACGTC.

The CDR3 reads CASSSGGGAQPQHF. CDR3 nucleotide sequence: TGTGCCAGCAGCTCCGGGGGAGGGGCTCAGCCCCAGCATTTT. The V gene is TRBV7-2, the J gene TRBJ1-5; possibly TRBD1 for D (5 bases). The germline CDR1 and CDR2 sequences are SGHTA and FQGNSA. This CDR3 is built from 14 residues. The V gene lost 4 bases and the J gene lost 6 bases, with 13 bases spanning the gap.

About this clonotype: This CDR3 fails to terminate in the conserved phenylalanine or tryptophan, so it likely reflects a read error. The DNA is omitted, as the CDR3 cannot be located on it reliably, and the CDR3 follows TCRdb's listing. The rearrangement joins TRBV10-3 to TRBJ2-7. Ends included, the CDR3 has 12 residues. The germline gives CDR1 ENHRY, CDR2 SYGVKD. CDR3 region: CASRDAPYEQNL.

The chain is built from TRBV6-1 and TRBJ1-1; D remains ambiguous. The CDR3 runs 13 residues. Germline V gene data show CDR1 as MNHNS and CDR2 as SASEGT. V lost 2 bases, J lost 8 bases, and 12 bases lay in between. CDR3 sequence (DNA): TGTGCCAGCAGTGAATCTGAATCAGTAGAAGCTTTCTTT. It codes for CASSESESVEAFF.

Points on this clonotype: The conserved phenylalanine or tryptophan normally closing the CDR3 is absent here, so this likely arose from a read error. No DNA is shown, since the ends of the CDR3 on it are uncertain; the CDR3 is the one TCRdb lists. J is TRBJ2-7 and V is TRBV29-1; TRBD1 is the table's D call and was not checked against the DNA. In germline, CDR1 is SQVTM, CDR2 ANQGSEA. The CDR3 length is 13 residues, termini included. The CDR3 spells CSVGRKGGLEQPQ.

The chain couples TRBV2 to TRBJ1-1, with D uncertain. This CDR3 spans 14 amino acids. Germline lookup yields CDR1 SNHLY and CDR2 FYNNEI. The V end was cut by 5 bases, the J end by 1 base, with 11 bases between. In nucleotides, the CDR3 is TGTGCCAGCAGTAAGACACCCTCGAACACTGAAGCTTTCTTT. It codes for CASSKTPSNTEAFF.

This clonotype appeared once. The J gene is TRBJ2-1, the V gene TRBV12-3 or TRBV12-4, with D unresolved. Trimming pared 0 bases from V and 14 bases from J, leaving 11 bases between. The CDR3 spans 12 residues. CDR3 DNA sequence: TGTGCCAGCAGTTTAGCGGTAGGACGGGAGTTCTTC. Its protein is CASSLAVGREFF.

Note on this clonotype: A junction end diverges from the germline sequence, so it may reflect a read error. The chain has TRBV7-2 and TRBJ1-1; possibly TRBD1 for D (6 bases). Looked up from germline, CDR1 is SGHTA and CDR2 is FQGNSA. The CDR3 sequence is 14 residues long. The CDR3 region has the DNA TGTGCCAGTAGGGCCGACAGGCGCGAGACTGAAGATTTCTTT. Protein sequence: CASRADRRETEDFF.

About this clonotype: Compared with germline, one end of the junction differs, possibly owing to a read error. This chain uses TRBV7-2 with TRBJ1-2; the match to TRBD1 covers 12 bases. Germline assignment: CDR1 SGHTA and CDR2 FQGNSA. The CDR3 is 15 residues long. The CDR3: CASSLSGTGGYGHTF. CDR3 nucleotides: TGTGCCAGCAGTCTATCGGGGACAGGGGGCTATGGCCACACCTTC.

With respect to this clonotype: One junction end disagrees with the germline gene, perhaps due to a read error. The gene calls are TRBV7-8 and TRBJ2-7; D assignment may be TRBD1 or TRBD2 (7 bases each). CDR1 and CDR2 (germline): SGHVS, FQNEAQ. CDR3 length: 14 amino acids. The CDR3 nucleotides are TGTGCCAGCAGCCGGCAGGGGGGGGCCTATGAGCAGTACTTC. Its protein product is CASSRQGGAYEQYF.

In this sample, this clonotype turned up once. The rearrangement joins TRBV12-3 or TRBV12-4 to TRBJ2-2; D ambiguous. The CDR3 length is 15 residues. V was pared by 5 bases and J by 0 bases, with 10 bases between. The DNA of the CDR3 is TGTGCCAGCAGTGACGGAGCAGCGAACACCGGGGAGCTGTTTTTT. Encoded protein: CASSDGAANTGELFF.

V usage is TRBV7-2 and J usage is TRBJ2-5; tentative D call: TRBD1 (5 bases). The CDR3 extends over 15 amino acids. V lost 3 bases and J 14 bases, leaving 25 bases between the germline ends. Germline-derived CDR1 and CDR2 are SGHTA and FQGNSA. CDR3 DNA sequence: TGTGCCAGCAGCTTGCCAGGGTACTATGGCTACACCTTCTACTTC. Protein sequence: CASSLPGYYGYTFYF.

Regarding this clonotype: One end of the junction varies from germline; a read error may be responsible. The gene calls are TRBV7-2 and TRBJ2-7; TRBD1 agrees at 8 bases. The CDR3 runs to 13 residues. Germline CDR1 SGHTA, CDR2 FQGNSA. CDR3 DNA: TGTGCCAGCAGTACAGAACAGGGGGGCGCTCCACTCTGG. It codes for CASSTEQGGAPLW.

The J gene is TRBJ2-7, the V gene TRBV7-2, with D uncertain. V was pared by 5 bases and J by 2 bases, with 7 bases between. CDR3 length: 12 amino acids. Germline V CDR1 and CDR2: SGHTA, FQGNSA. The CDR3 region is CASSPDPYEQYF. The CDR3 DNA follows: TGTGCCAGCAGCCCGGACCCCTACGAGCAGTACTTC.

The chain is built from TRBV9 and TRBJ2-3; TRBD1 matches 8 bases. Germline loops: CDR1 SGDLS, CDR2 YYNGEE. Trimming at V came to 5 bases and at J to 4 bases, leaving 12 bases not matched to a gene. This CDR3 contains 16 residues. The CDR3 sequence is CASSVWLRTGPDTQYF. CDR3 DNA sequence: TGTGCCAGCAGTGTATGGCTCAGGACAGGGCCAGATACGCAGTATTTT.